This TCR beta chain was retrieved from a study of blood T cell repertoires in COVID-19. CDR1 is MNHEY, CDR2 SVGAGI, per germline. CDR3 length: 15 residues. V shed 7 bases, J shed 0 bases, and the junction held 4 bases outside the gene matches. Per the study methods: Quantification of nucleated cells was approximated via reference gene primer amplification. Clones were read by immunoSEQ multiplex PCR, and TCRdb kept only the in-frame ones, dropping some. V, J and clone size are those of that table, while D and trimming were read from the DNA. The table lists around 300,000 clones, 75% to 90% of them singletons.

The source is a woman between 65 and 79 years old with COVID-19, enrolled during active disease. The sample was peripheral blood. The chain couples TRBV6-5 to TRBJ2-2; 8 nucleotides match TRBD1. Written as DNA, the CDR3 is TGTGCCAGCATCATGGGACAGGCGAACACCGGGGAGCTGTTTTTT. Translated, it gives CASIMGQANTGELFF.